What follows are 13 T cell receptor beta chains derived from one specimen sequenced in a study of regulatory dendritic cells for organ transplantation. Using immunoSEQ multiplex PCR, the repertoire was profiled, and TCRdb retains in-frame clones only, with some absent. In the table there are roughly 27,000 clones, roughly 84% of which are singletons. The sample comprised naive CD8+ T cells from blood. As for subset: CD45RA+ naive T cells. The origin of the receptors is a human donor in good health.

This sequence joins TRBV5-6 and TRBJ1-2; 9 nucleotides agree with TRBD1. Trimming took 0 bases from V and 5 from J; bases not matched to a gene: 8. CDR1 and CDR2 (germline): SGHDT, YYEEEE. The CDR3 runs 16 residues. In nucleotides, the CDR3 is TGTGCCAGCAGCTTGGGGCCGACAGGGGGAGTGTATGGCTACACCTTC. Amino acid sequence: CASSLGPTGGVYGYTF.

The V gene is TRBV7-2, the J gene TRBJ2-7; D is possibly TRBD2 (6 bases). The CDR3 runs 13 residues. With 5 bases removed from V and 3 bases from J, the gap between germline ends came to 11 bases. The germline gives CDR1 SGHTA, CDR2 FQGNSA. CDR3 coding DNA: TGTGCCAGCAGCCCTGGGAGGTACTACGAGCAGTACTTC. Protein sequence: CASSPGRYYEQYF.

This clone has just a few counts. CDR3 loop: CASSFGQGPYEQYF. CDR3 sequence (DNA): TGTGCCAGTAGTTTCGGACAGGGTCCCTACGAGCAGTACTTC. The chain uses TRBV19 and TRBJ2-7; 8 nucleotides align to TRBD1. The CDR3 spans 14 residues. Germline V gene data show CDR1 as LNHDA and CDR2 as SQIVND (reference sequence). V was pared by 5 bases and J by 2 bases, with 5 bases of the junction left unmatched.

The chain links TRBV7-9 to TRBJ2-1; D uncertain. V lost 3 bases, J lost 5 bases, and 5 bases lay in between. This CDR3 has 12 amino acids. Germline V gene sequence: CDR1 SEHNR, CDR2 FQNEAQ (reference sequence). CDR3 nucleotides: TGTGCCAGCAGCTTGGGCGACAATGAGCAGTTCTTC. It yields the protein CASSLGDNEQFF.

The CDR3 here is CASSFSGGIYNEQFF. The CDR3 nucleotides are TGTGCCAGCAGCTTTAGCGGGGGAATATACAATGAGCAGTTCTTC. This chain joins TRBV13 and TRBJ2-1; 9 bases map to TRBD2. V shed 3 bases and J 4 bases; nucleotides not matched to a gene: 4. The CDR3 length is 15 residues. CDR1 is PRHDT, CDR2 FYEKMQ, per germline (reference sequence). Drawing the rest from reference TRBV13 and TRBJ2-1, the complete variable domain is AAGVIQSPRHLIKEKRETATLKCYPIPRHDTVYWYQQGPGQDPQFLISFYEKMQSDKGSIPDRFSAQQFSDYHSELNMSSLELGDSALYFCASSFSGGIYNEQFFGPGTRLTVL.

The chain recombines TRBV5-1 with TRBJ1-4; weak D call: TRBD1 (6 bases). Germline V lookup: CDR1 SGHRS, CDR2 YFSETQ. Between the trimmed V and J ends, which lost 4 bases and 1 base, there was a span of 17 bases. The CDR3 is 17 amino acids. This CDR3 reads CASSLELSGVTNEKLFF. In nucleotides, the CDR3 is TGCGCCAGCAGCCTGGAACTCTCAGGGGTAACTAATGAAAAACTGTTTTTT.

The chain is built from TRBV9 and TRBJ1-1, with 7 bases fitting TRBD1. J was trimmed by 1 base and V by 4 bases; bases with no gene match: 7. Germline V gene lookup returns CDR1 SGDLS and CDR2 YYNGEE. The CDR3 is 15 residues long. In DNA form, the CDR3 reads TGTGCCAGCAGCCTCACCGGGACAGCGAACACTGAAGCTTTCTTT. It is translated as CASSLTGTANTEAFF.

V is TRBV7-8 and J is TRBJ2-7; D not certain. CDR1 and CDR2 from the germline V gene are SGHVS and FQNEAQ. V was clipped by 0 bases and J by 3 bases, with 9 bases between them. This CDR3 is built from 14 residues. CDR3 sequence (DNA): TGTGCCAGCAGCTTAGCGGGCCGTAACTACGAGCAGTACTTC. It encodes CASSLAGRNYEQYF. The variable domain in full, with the rest retrieved from reference TRBV7-8 and TRBJ2-7, is GAGVSQSPRYKVAKRGQDVALRCDPISGHVSLFWYQQALGQGPEFLTYFQNEAQLDKSGLPSDRFFAERPEGSVSTLKIQRTQQEDSAVYLCASSLAGRNYEQYFGPGTRLTVT.

The J gene is TRBJ1-2, the V gene TRBV6-5; 8 bases line up with TRBD1. Germline V CDR1 and CDR2: MNHEY, SVGAGI. V was pared by 3 bases and J by 6 bases, with 9 bases of the junction left unmatched. The CDR3 is 15 amino acids. CDR3 in DNA: TGTGCCAGCAGTTATCTGGACAGGGAGGAGGATGGCTACACCTTC. Residues: CASSYLDREEDGYTF.

The chain couples TRBV19 to TRBJ2-2; TRBD1 agrees at 9 bases. V was clipped by 5 bases and J by 6 bases; unmatched bases: 7. Germline CDR1 LNHDA, CDR2 SQIVND (reference sequence). This CDR3 has 15 amino acids. The CDR3 nucleotides read TGTGCCAGTAGTCAGGACAGGGGTCTTGCCGGGGAGCTGTTTTTT. Translation: CASSQDRGLAGELFF. The full variable domain, completed using reference TRBV19 and TRBJ2-2, is DGGITQSPKYLFRKEGQNVTLSCEQNLNHDAMYWYRQDPGQGLRLIYYSQIVNDFQKGDIAEGYSVSREKKESFPLTVTSAQKNPTAFYLCASSQDRGLAGELFFGEGSRLTVL.

V is TRBV6-5 and J is TRBJ2-3; no clear D gene. V lost 0 bases, J lost 5 bases, and 15 bases lay in between. Germline V gene sequence: CDR1 MNHEY, CDR2 SVGAGI. CDR3 length: 16 amino acids. The CDR3, as DNA: TGTGCCAGCAGTTACTCCCTGTTGAGAGGCGTAGATACGCAGTATTTT. This codes for CASSYSLLRGVDTQYF.

This chain links TRBV5-4 with TRBJ2-7, with D unclear. Germline V lookup: CDR1 SGHNT, CDR2 YYREEE (reference sequence). The CDR3 length is 13 residues. V was clipped by 0 bases and J by 4 bases, with 8 bases between them. The CDR3 protein is CASSLGAEYEQYF. CDR3 coding DNA: TGTGCCAGCAGCTTGGGTGCGGAGTACGAGCAGTACTTC.

This chain connects TRBV4-3 to TRBJ2-1; TRBD2 agrees at 12 bases. V trimming: 0 bases; J trimming: 5 bases; junction bases outside the gene matches: 11. The length of the CDR3 is 19 residues. The germline V gene has CDR1 LGHNA and CDR2 YSLEER. The CDR3 protein is CASSQDVLAGGPGNNEQFF. The CDR3 nucleotides read TGCGCCAGCAGCCAAGATGTGCTAGCGGGGGGGCCTGGGAACAATGAGCAGTTCTTC.